This T cell receptor beta chain is from a study of cytomegalovirus exposure and HLA in healthy donors. Primers: 60 Vbeta forward and 13 Jbeta reverse. Method: immunoSEQ multiplex PCR; TCRdb's copy keeps in-frame clones and lacks some. The table records about 100,000 clones, around 85% of them present only once. Germline CDR1 is SQVTM and CDR2 is ANQGSEA. The V end was cut by 6 bases, the J end by 2 bases, with 7 bases between. This CDR3 is 12 amino acids long. The source is a man younger than 45 in good health and CMV-seronegative. Source material: PBMCs. The chain has TRBV29-1 and TRBJ2-2; D call uncertain. CDR3 region: CSVYTNTGELFF. The CDR3 DNA is TGCAGCGTGTACACCAACACCGGGGAGCTGTTTTTT.